This TCR beta chain came from a study of blood T cell repertoires in COVID-19. The CDR3 spans 15 residues. Per the germline V gene, CDR1 is KGHDR and CDR2 is SFDVKD. V was clipped by 3 bases and J by 4 bases, with 14 bases between them. Profiled with immunoSEQ multiplex PCR; TCRdb holds only in-frame clones, not every one. The sample holds about 430,000 clones, 70% to 90% seen once. The source material was PBMCs or T cells enriched from blood (not recorded which). The chain carries TRBV24-1 and TRBJ2-5; TRBD1 is a possible D gene (6 bases). This receptor was obtained from a woman aged 25 to 39 with acute COVID-19. For the CDR3, the DNA is TGTGCCACCAGTGATAACACCGGGACACTAGAGACCCAGTACTTC. Translating gives CATSDNTGTLETQYF.